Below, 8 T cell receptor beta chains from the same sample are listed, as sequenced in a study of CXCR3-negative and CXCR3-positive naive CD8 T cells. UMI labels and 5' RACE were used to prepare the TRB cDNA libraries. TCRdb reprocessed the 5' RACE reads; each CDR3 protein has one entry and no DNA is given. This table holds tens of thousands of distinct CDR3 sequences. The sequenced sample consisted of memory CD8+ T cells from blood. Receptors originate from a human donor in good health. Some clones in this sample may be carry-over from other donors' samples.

CDR3 sequence reads: CASSSGDSSYEQYF. The chain employs TRBV6-2 or TRBV6-3 and TRBJ2-7; TCRdb outputs TRBD2, but without DNA this stays unchecked. This CDR3 comprises 14 residues. Per germline, CDR1 MNHEY and CDR2 SVGEGT.

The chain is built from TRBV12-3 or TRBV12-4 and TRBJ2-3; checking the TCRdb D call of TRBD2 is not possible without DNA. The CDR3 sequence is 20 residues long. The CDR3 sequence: CASSRPSSGGTHPSTDTQYF.

The CDR3 region is CASSQPGVLNYGYTF. This rearrangement joins TRBV7-2 to TRBJ1-2. The CDR3 covers 15 residues. Germline values: CDR1 SGHTA, CDR2 FQGNSA.

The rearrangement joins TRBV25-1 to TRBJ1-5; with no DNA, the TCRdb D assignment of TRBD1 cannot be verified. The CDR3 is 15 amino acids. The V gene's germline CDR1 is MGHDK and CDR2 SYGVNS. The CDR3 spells CASSDSQGERQPQHF. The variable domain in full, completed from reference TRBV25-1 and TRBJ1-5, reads EADIYQTPRYLVIGTGKKITLECSQTMGHDKMYWYQQDPGMELHLIHYSYGVNSTEKGDLSSESTVSRIRTEHFPLTLESARPSHTSQYLCASSDSQGERQPQHFGDGTRLSIL.

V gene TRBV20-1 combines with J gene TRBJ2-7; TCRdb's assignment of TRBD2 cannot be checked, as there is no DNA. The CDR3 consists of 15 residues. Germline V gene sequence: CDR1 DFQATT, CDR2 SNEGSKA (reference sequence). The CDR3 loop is CSARAETGPTYEQYF.

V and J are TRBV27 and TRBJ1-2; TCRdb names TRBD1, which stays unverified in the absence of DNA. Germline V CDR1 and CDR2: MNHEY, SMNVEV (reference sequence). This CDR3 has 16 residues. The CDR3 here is CASSLHSLTGTHGYTF.

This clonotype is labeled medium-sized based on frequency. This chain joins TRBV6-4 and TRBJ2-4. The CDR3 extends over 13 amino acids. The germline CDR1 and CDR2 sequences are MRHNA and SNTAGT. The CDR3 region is CASSDSGSGIQYF.

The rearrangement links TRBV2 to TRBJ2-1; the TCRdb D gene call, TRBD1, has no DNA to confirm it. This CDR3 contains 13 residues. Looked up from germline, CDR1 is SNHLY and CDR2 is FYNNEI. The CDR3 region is CASIGQGWNEQFF.